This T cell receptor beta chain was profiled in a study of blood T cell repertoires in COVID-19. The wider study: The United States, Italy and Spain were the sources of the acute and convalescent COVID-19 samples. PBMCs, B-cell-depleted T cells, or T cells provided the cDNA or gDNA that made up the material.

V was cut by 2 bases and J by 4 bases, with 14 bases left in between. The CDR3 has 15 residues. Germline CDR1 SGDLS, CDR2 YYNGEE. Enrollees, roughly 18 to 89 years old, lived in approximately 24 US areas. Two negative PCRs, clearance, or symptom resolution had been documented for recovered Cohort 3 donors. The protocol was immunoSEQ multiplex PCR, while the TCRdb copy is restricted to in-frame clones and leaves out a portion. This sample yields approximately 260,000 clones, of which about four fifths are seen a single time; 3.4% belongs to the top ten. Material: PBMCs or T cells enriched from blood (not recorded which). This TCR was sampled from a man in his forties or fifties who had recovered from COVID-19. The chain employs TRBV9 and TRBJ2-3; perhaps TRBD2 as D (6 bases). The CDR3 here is CASSVGPSVPDTQYF. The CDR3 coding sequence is TGTGCCAGCAGCGTCGGACCTAGCGTCCCAGATACGCAGTATTTT. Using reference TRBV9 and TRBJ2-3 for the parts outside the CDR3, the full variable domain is DSGVTQTPKHLITATGQRVTLRCSPRSGDLSVYWYQQSLDQGLQFLIQYYNGEERAKGNILERFSAQQFPDLHSELNLSSLELGDSALYFCASSVGPSVPDTQYFGPGTRLTVL.